Listed here is a single T cell receptor (beta chain). Its matching antigen is unknown. The sample comes from a study of cytomegalovirus exposure and HLA in healthy donors. About the research overall: Of all 400 or so donors who were genotyped, roughly 85% belonged to the Caucasian-associated ancestry cluster.

Trimming removed 4 bases at V and 9 bases at J, with 9 bases between. The CDR3 consists of 11 residues. Germline V gives CDR1 SGHDT, CDR2 YYEEEE. Vbeta (60) and Jbeta (13) primers were used in the PCR. Measured with immunoSEQ multiplex PCR; TCRdb has only the in-frame clones, and not every one. The sample table sets out tens of thousands of clones. Study outcomes and limitations: In a later analysis, TCR beta V- and J-gene trimming was associated with a missense DCLRE1C variant.

The sequencing input was PBMCs. This TCR derives from a woman in her forties or fifties in good health and CMV-seropositive. The chain uses TRBV5-6 and TRBJ2-3; TRBD2 might be the D (5 bases). The CDR3 sequence is CASSQRRTQYF. CDR3 DNA sequence: TGTGCCAGCAGCCAGAGGAGGACGCAGTATTTT.